Listed below are T cell receptor beta chains from one sample, sequenced in a study of T cell repertoires in cytomegalovirus infection. TCRdb re-called the reads with MiXCR, one entry per CDR3 protein. The repertoire includes about 770,000 distinct CDR3 sequences, around 29% of them detected once, and 10% to 15% sits in the top ten. Their antigens remain unidentified. Sequenced material: cultured CD8+ T cells from PBMCs, taken from culture after CMV antigen stimulation. The receptors derive from a human donor in good health (CMV status not recorded). Some clones in this sample may be carry-over from other donors' samples. CDR3s include the opening cysteine and the closing phenylalanine or tryptophan. D genes are given only for firm matches. Clone size appears in some rows only: once, few, many, or a class for an expanded clone.

j_call v_call d_call clone_size cdr3_nt cdr3_aa
TRBJ1-1 TRBV27 NA NA TGTGCCAGCAGTTTTACCCGGAGAATGAACACTGAAGCTTTCTTT CASSFTRRMNTEAFF
TRBJ1-5 TRBV19 TRBD1 NA TGTGCCAGTACCCACCGCCCGACAGGGGTTGAGCAGCCCCAGCATTTT CASTHRPTGVEQPQHF
TRBJ2-5 TRBV6-5 NA NA TGTGCCAGCAGTTACTCGAACCTGATAAAAGAGACCCAGTACTTC CASSYSNLIKETQYF
TRBJ1-1 TRBV19 NA NA TGTGCCAGTAGGGTTACAGGGAGTGAAGCTTTCTTT CASRVTGSEAFF
TRBJ1-1 TRBV15 NA few TGTGCCACCTCTCTGAGGGGCCTGAACACTGAAGCTTTCTTT CATSLRGLNTEAFF
TRBJ2-7 TRBV20-1 NA NA TGCAGTGCAAGACAGGCCGGCGGCTACGAGCAGTACTTC CSARQAGGYEQYF
TRBJ2-1 TRBV7-8 TRBD1 few TGTGCCAGCAGCTTCGTAGGACAGGGTGGAGTGAATGAGCAGTTCTTC CASSFVGQGGVNEQFF
TRBJ2-3 TRBV7-9 TRBD1 few TGTGCCAGCAGCCCCCGCGAGGGGGCAGATTCAGATACGCAGTATTTT CASSPREGADSDTQYF
TRBJ1-2 TRBV6-2/TRBV6-3 NA NA TGTGCCAGCAGTTTCTCCGAAACACGCCTCTATGGCTACACCTTC CASSFSETRLYGYTF
TRBJ2-4 TRBV7-8 NA many TGTGCCAGCAGCTCCCCTCTAGCCAAAAACATTCAGTACTTC CASSSPLAKNIQYF
TRBJ1-2 TRBV7-9 NA NA TGTGCCAGCAGCTTAGTGGTAGCGGCAGACGGCTACACCTTC CASSLVVAADGYTF
TRBJ2-7 TRBV4-1 NA few TGCGCCAGCAGCCCGCAGCGGACGTGGGATGGCGAGCAGTACTTC CASSPQRTWDGEQYF
TRBJ2-1 TRBV10-3 NA NA TGTGCCATCAGGACCTCTGGGCCCTCCTACAATGAGCAGTTCTTC CAIRTSGPSYNEQFF
TRBJ2-2 TRBV2 TRBD1 NA TGTGCCAGCAGCTCAGTTACAGGGGGCGCGGGCACCGGGGAGCTGTTTTTT CASSSVTGGAGTGELFF
TRBJ2-7 TRBV2 TRBD2 NA TGTGCCAGCAGTGCTTTTCAGACTAGCGGCTACGAGCAGTACTTC CASSAFQTSGYEQYF
TRBJ1-3 TRBV7-6 NA few TGTGCCAGCAGCCCGAGCTCTGGAAACACCATATATTTT CASSPSSGNTIYF
TRBJ1-2 TRBV6-1 NA NA TGTGCCAGCAGTGAAGGAAGGGGTGCTTTTGGCTACACCTTC CASSEGRGAFGYTF
TRBJ1-1 TRBV6-5 TRBD1 NA TGTGCCAGCACCCTGGCGAGGGACAGGGATCTGAACACTGAAGCTTTCTTT CASTLARDRDLNTEAFF
TRBJ2-7 TRBV7-6 NA many TGTGCCAGCAGCTTCGACTCAGCCTACGAGCAGTACTTC CASSFDSAYEQYF
TRBJ1-1 TRBV10-3 NA NA TGTGCCATCAGGATGAGCGCCGACACGCGTCGTAACGCTTTCTTT CAIRMSADTRRNAFF
TRBJ1-1 TRBV6-6 NA NA TGTGCCAGCAGTGAGGTCCTAGGGGTTGAAGCTTTCTTT CASSEVLGVEAFF
TRBJ2-5 TRBV6-6 NA many TGTGCCAGCAGGGGAGACCCGTACCAAGAGACCCAGTACTTC CASRGDPYQETQYF
TRBJ2-1 TRBV10-3 TRBD2 few TGTGCCATCAGAAGGACTAGCGGGGGACCTTACAATGAGCAGTTCTTC CAIRRTSGGPYNEQFF
TRBJ1-1 TRBV7-9 TRBD1 many TGTGCCAGCAGCTTCCCAGGGGGCCCGAACACTGAAGCTTTCTTT CASSFPGGPNTEAFF